This TCR beta chain was identified during a study of blood T cell repertoires in COVID-19. Overall study: Whether acute or convalescent, the COVID-19 samples came from the United States, Italy and Spain. From T cells, B-cell-depleted T cells, or PBMCs came the material, which was cDNA or gDNA.

V dropped 5 bases and J dropped 5; count of bases not matched to a gene: 10. Germline V gene sequence: CDR1 MDHEN, CDR2 SYDVKM. CDR3 length: 15 amino acids. The table came from immunoSEQ multiplex PCR; TCRdb's copy has only in-frame clones and leaves some out. The sample includes about 78,000 clones, 90% seen only once; the top ten take about 0.83%. This sequence was found in a woman of 80 years or more with acute or convalescent COVID-19. The source material was peripheral blood. This chain connects TRBV28 to TRBJ1-1, with TRBD1 matching over 8 bases. CDR3 loop: CASSPNTGGRTEAFF. CDR3 nucleotides: TGTGCCAGCAGTCCGAATACAGGGGGTCGGACTGAAGCTTTCTTT.